This T cell receptor (beta chain) was documented in a study of graft-versus-host responses after intestinal transplantation. Study as a whole: Multivisceral, liver-intestinal, or isolated intestinal transplants were received by the recipients.

A note on this clone: What it binds is not known.

Repertoires were generated with immunoSEQ multiplex PCR, while TCRdb's copy carries only in-frame clones and drops some. Of tens of thousands of clones listed, around 96% are singletons. Germline V CDR1 and CDR2: SGHDN, FVKESK. The CDR3 covers 14 residues. Between the trimmed V and J ends, which lost 0 bases and 6 bases, there was a span of 8 bases. Sequences were derived from unstimulated CD8+ T cells sorted from spleen or lymph node cells, sampled before transplant. The sequence was collected from a human donor who was the organ donor for an intestinal transplant. The chain links TRBV14 to TRBJ2-2; D call uncertain. The chain's CDR3 is CASSQDWGAGELFF. DNA for the CDR3: TGTGCCAGCAGCCAAGATTGGGGTGCCGGGGAGCTGTTTTTT. The full variable domain, in which reference TRBV14 and TRBJ2-2 provide the parts outside the CDR3, is EAGVTQFPSHSVIEKGQTVTLRCDPISGHDNLYWYRRVMGKEIKFLLHFVKESKQDESGMPNNRFLAERTGGTYSTLKVQPAELEDSGVYFCASSQDWGAGELFFGEGSRLTVL.